Sequencing of this T cell receptor (beta chain) was carried out in a study of shared T cell receptors in the human thymus. Method: immunoSEQ multiplex PCR; TCRdb's copy keeps in-frame clones and lacks some. The sample has about 500,000 clones; around three quarters are singletons. The V gene end was trimmed by 5 bases and the J gene end by 0 bases; junction bases not matched to a gene: 12. This CDR3 region has 18 residues. The germline V gene encodes CDR1 SGHTA and CDR2 FQGTGA. The data were also submitted as part of a second study, on human thymus T cells. That work contributes: Thymus tissue for the work was resected from patients undergoing corrective heart surgery. Thymic as well as blood repertoires seemed to favor certain V and J genes unevenly. Related work found strong thymic repertoire overlap between unrelated individuals.

Sequenced: thymocytes. The chain links TRBV7-3 to TRBJ2-2; TRBD2 agrees at 7 bases. The source is a boy in the first two years of life with a congenital heart defect. The CDR3, as DNA: TGTGCCAGCAGCCATCTGTCCCCGGGACTAACGAACACCGGGGAGCTGTTTTTT. It yields the protein CASSHLSPGLTNTGELFF.